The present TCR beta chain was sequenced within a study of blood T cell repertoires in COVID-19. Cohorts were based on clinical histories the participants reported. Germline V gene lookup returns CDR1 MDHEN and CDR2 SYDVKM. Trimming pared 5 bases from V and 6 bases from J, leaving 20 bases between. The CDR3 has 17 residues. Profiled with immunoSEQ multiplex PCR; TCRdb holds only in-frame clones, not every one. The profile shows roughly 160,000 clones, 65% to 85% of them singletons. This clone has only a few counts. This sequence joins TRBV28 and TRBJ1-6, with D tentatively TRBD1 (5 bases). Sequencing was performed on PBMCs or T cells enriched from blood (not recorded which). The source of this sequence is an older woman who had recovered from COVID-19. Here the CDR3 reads CASSAPLTVSLNSPLHF. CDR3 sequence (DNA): TGTGCCAGCAGTGCCCCCCTGACAGTCTCCCTTAATTCACCCCTCCACTTT.